This TCR beta chain comes out of a study of blood T cell repertoires in COVID-19. Study summary: Nucleic acid was either cDNA or gDNA, and it came from T cells, B-cell-depleted T cells, or PBMCs.

CDR3 length equals 14 residues. Trimming pared 2 bases from V and 4 bases from J, leaving 12 bases between. Looked up from germline, CDR1 is SGDLS and CDR2 is YYNGEE. Assay: immunoSEQ multiplex PCR; the TCRdb copy retains only in-frame clones and omits some. The data hold tens of thousands of clones, with around 82% observed a single time. The sample comprised peripheral blood. The source of this sequence is a man in his 60s with acute or convalescent COVID-19. The chain links TRBV9 to TRBJ2-5; the D gene is possibly TRBD2 (5 bases). The CDR3 is CASSVGGSVETQYF. In DNA, the CDR3 is TGTGCCAGCAGCGTGGGCGGGTCGGTAGAGACCCAGTACTTC.